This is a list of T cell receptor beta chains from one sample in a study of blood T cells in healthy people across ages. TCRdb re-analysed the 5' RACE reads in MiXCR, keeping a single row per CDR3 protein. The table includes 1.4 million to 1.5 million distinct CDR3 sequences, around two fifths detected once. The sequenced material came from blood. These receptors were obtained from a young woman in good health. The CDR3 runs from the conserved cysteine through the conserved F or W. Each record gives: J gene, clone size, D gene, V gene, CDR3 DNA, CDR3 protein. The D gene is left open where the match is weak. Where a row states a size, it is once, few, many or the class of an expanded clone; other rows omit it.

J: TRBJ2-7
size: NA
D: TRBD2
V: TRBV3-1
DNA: TGTGCCAGCAGCAACGCCGGCGGGGGATCCTACAATGAGCAGTACTTC
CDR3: CASSNAGGGSYNEQYF

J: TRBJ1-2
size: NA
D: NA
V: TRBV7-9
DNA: TGTGCCAGCAGCTTAGCCCCCCAAGGCTACACCTTC
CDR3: CASSLAPQGYTF

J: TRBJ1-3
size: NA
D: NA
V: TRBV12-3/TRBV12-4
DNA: TGTGCCAGCACCAAACACGGAAACACCATATATTTT
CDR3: CASTKHGNTIYF

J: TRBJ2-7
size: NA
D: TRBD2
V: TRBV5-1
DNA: TGCGCCAGCAGCTCAAGCTGGGCGGGGGTCTACGAGCAGTACTTC
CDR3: CASSSSWAGVYEQYF

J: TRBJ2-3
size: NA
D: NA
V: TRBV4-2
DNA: TGTGCCAGCAGCCAAGATGGGGCGGGCACAGATACGCAGTATTTT
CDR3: CASSQDGAGTDTQYF

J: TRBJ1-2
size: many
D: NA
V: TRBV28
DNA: TGTGCCAGCAGTGGGGGACCGCAAAACTATGGCTACACCTTC
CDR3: CASSGGPQNYGYTF

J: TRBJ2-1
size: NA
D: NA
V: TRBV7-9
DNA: TGTGCCAGCAGCCCGTTACTAGGAGGTGAGCAGTTCTTC
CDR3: CASSPLLGGEQFF

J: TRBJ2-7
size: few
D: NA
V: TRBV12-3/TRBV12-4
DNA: TGTGCCAGCAGTTTAGGGGCAGGGAGATTCTACGAGCAGTACTTC
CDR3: CASSLGAGRFYEQYF

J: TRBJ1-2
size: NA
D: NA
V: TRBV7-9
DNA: TGTGCCAGCAGCCGGGGGGGAGGCGGCTACACCTTC
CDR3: CASSRGGGGYTF

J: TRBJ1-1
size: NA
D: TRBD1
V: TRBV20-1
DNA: TGCAGTGCTCCCTGGACAGGGCAAATGAACACTGAAGCTTTCTTT
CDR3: CSAPWTGQMNTEAFF

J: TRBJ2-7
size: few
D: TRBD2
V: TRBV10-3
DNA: TGTGCCGTCAGTGAGGCGGCGGCGGGAGGCTACGAGCAGTACTTC
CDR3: CAVSEAAAGGYEQYF

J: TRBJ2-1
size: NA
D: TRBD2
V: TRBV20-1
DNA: TGCAGTGCTAGAGAGGTAGCGGGATACAATGAGCAGTTCTTC
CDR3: CSAREVAGYNEQFF

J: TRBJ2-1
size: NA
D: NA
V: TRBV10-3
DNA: TGTGCCATCAGTGAGTCGATCGTGGGGGATGAGCAGTTCTTC
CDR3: CAISESIVGDEQFF

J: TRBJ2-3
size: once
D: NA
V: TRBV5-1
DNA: TGCGCCAGCAGCTTGGCCATGAGAGATACGCAGTATTTT
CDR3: CASSLAMRDTQYF

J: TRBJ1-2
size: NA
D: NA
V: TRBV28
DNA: TGTGCCAGCAGTTTTTGGGGTTCGGGCTATGGCTACACCTTC
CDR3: CASSFWGSGYGYTF

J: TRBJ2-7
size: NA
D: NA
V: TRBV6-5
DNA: TGTGCCAGCACAATTAAACCTCCTACGGGCGAGCAGTACTTC
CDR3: CASTIKPPTGEQYF

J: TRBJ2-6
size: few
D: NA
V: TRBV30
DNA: TGTGCCTGGACCTCGGGGTACTCTGGGGCCAACGTCCTGACTTTC
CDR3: CAWTSGYSGANVLTF

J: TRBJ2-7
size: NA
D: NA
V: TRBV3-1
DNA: TGTGCCAGCAGCCGAATGGGACTCCCCAATGAGCAGTACTTC
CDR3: CASSRMGLPNEQYF

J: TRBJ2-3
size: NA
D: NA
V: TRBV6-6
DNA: TGTGCCAGCAGCCACCCATCCACAGATACGCAGTATTTT
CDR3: CASSHPSTDTQYF

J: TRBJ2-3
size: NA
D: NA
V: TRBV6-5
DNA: TGTGCCAGCAGTTACTCGCCAGGCACAGATACGCAGTATTTT
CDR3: CASSYSPGTDTQYF

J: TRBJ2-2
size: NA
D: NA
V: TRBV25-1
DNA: TGTGCCAGCAGTGAAAGGTGGGGCGGGGAGCTGTTTTTT
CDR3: CASSERWGGELFF

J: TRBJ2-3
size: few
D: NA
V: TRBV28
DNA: TGTGCCAGCAGTTTAAAGGGGGACGTAGATACGCAGTATTTT
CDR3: CASSLKGDVDTQYF

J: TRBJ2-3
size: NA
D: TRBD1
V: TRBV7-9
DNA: TGTGCCAGCAGCTTCGACAGGGTTCTAGCAGATACGCAGTATTTT
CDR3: CASSFDRVLADTQYF

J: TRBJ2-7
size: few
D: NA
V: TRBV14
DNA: TGTGCCAGCAGCCAAGAATACGGGGACGAGCAGTACTTC
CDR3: CASSQEYGDEQYF

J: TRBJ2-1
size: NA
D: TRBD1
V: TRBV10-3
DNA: TGTGCCATCAGTGGGGACAGGGGGTTTGGGGAGCAGTTCTTC
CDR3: CAISGDRGFGEQFF

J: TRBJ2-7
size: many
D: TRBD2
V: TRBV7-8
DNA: TGTGCCAGCAGCTTAGGACTAGCGGGGGACGAGCAGTACTTC
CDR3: CASSLGLAGDEQYF

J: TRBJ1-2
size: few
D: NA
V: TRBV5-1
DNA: TGCGCCAGCAGCTTGGAAGCGGCCGGCAACCCTGGCTACACCTTC
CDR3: CASSLEAAGNPGYTF

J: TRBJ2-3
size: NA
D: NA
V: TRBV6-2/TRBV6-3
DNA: TGTGCCAGCAGTTACTCCGGGCAGGCGGCAGATACGCAGTATTTT
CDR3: CASSYSGQAADTQYF

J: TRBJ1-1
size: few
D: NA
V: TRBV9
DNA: TGTGCCAGCAGCGTAGCTCGGGACGGAGAGACGGCCTCTGAAGCTTTCTTT
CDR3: CASSVARDGETASEAFF

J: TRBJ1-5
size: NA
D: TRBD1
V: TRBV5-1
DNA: TGCGCCAGCAGCCCGGGGTCGGGGACAGGCAATCAGCCCCAGCATTTT
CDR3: CASSPGSGTGNQPQHF

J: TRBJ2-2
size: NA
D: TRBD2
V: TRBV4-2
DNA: TGTGCCAGCAGCGGGACTAGCGACACGCCCTTTACCGGGGAGCTGTTTTTT
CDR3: CASSGTSDTPFTGELFF

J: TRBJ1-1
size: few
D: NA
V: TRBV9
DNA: TGTGCCAGCAGCGCCGGAGGCAAGAACACTGAAGCTTTCTTT
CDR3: CASSAGGKNTEAFF

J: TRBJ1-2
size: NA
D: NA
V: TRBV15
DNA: TGTGCCACCAGCGGAGAGGGCTTGAACCATGGCTACACCTTC
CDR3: CATSGEGLNHGYTF

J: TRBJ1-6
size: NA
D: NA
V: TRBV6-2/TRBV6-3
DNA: TGTGCCAGCAGTTACACGAATAATTCACCCCTCCACTTT
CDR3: CASSYTNNSPLHF

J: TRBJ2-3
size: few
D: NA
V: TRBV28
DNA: TGTGCCAGCAGTCACCTAGGGGCGGGGGCAGCCACAGATACGCAGTATTTT
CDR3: CASSHLGAGAATDTQYF

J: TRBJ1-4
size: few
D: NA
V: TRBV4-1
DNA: TGCGCCAGCAGTGGGTTGGGTGAAAAACTGTTTTTT
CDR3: CASSGLGEKLFF

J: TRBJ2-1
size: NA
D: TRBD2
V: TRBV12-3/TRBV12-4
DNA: TGTGCCAGCAGTTACACACTAGCGGGGGGGAGATACAATGAGCAGTTCTTC
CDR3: CASSYTLAGGRYNEQFF

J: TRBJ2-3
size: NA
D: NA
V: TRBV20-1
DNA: TGCAGTGCTAGAGATGACGGGAGTGGTGTAGGTACAGATACGCAGTATTTT
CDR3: CSARDDGSGVGTDTQYF

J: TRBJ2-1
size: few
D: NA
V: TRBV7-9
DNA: TGTGCCAGCAGCTTAGTCGGCAGCCCAGGGCAGTTCTTC
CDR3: CASSLVGSPGQFF

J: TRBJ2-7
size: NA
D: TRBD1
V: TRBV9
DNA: TGTGCCAGCAGCCCCCAGGGACAGGGGGCGAGCGAGCAGTACTTC
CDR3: CASSPQGQGASEQYF

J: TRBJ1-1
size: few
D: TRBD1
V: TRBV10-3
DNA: TGTGCCATGAGGACAGGGGGCGGAGGGAACACTGAAGCTTTCTTT
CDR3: CAMRTGGGGNTEAFF

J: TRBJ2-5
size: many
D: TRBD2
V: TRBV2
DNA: TGTGCCAGCAGCCTTCCTAGCGGGGGAGGTGAGACCCAGTACTTC
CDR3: CASSLPSGGGETQYF

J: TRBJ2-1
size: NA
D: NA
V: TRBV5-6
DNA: TGTGCCAGCAGCTTAATTATCGGCCGATATAACTCCTACAATGAGCAGTTCTTC
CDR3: CASSLIIGRYNSYNEQFF